This passage covers 30 T cell receptor beta chains from one sample sequenced in a study of T cells in Graves' hyperthyroidism and ophthalmopathy. What was amplified from RNA transcripts were TCR beta CDR3 regions. First-round RT-PCR with HTBI primers amplified the TCR CDR3 region. TCRdb re-analysed the multiplex PCR reads in MiXCR, keeping a single row per CDR3 protein. Among about half a million distinct CDR3 sequences, more than 15% were seen once, and the ten largest hold roughly 29%. The sequenced sample was blood. These receptors were taken from a woman in her 30s with Graves' ophthalmopathy.

This clonotype was found many times. The V and J genes are TRBV28 and TRBJ2-7, with 7 bases that match TRBD1. Germline V gene data show CDR1 as MDHEN and CDR2 as SYDVKM. V shed 6 bases and J 1 base; nucleotides not matched to a gene: 9. CDR3 size: 15 residues. The CDR3 reads CASSSGTAASYEQYF. CDR3 in DNA: TGTGCCAGCAGCTCCGGGACAGCAGCTTCCTACGAGCAGTACTTC.

CDR3 sequence: CASSLPGLGYEQYF. In DNA, the CDR3 is TGTGCCAGTAGCCTACCGGGACTAGGTTACGAGCAGTACTTC. V and J are TRBV19 and TRBJ2-7; 8 bases are a match to TRBD2. The germline gives CDR1 LNHDA, CDR2 SQIVND (reference sequence). With V trimmed by 6 bases and J by 4 bases, 8 bases remained unmatched. The CDR3 loop spans 14 amino acids.

This clonotype was recorded a few times. The chain's CDR3 is CASSVGTNTGELFF. In DNA, the CDR3 is TGTGCCAGCAGCGTAGGGACTAACACCGGGGAGCTGTTTTTT. The chain is built from TRBV9 and TRBJ2-2; a weak D match, TRBD2 (5 bases). The CDR3 consists of 14 residues. V was pared by 0 bases and J by 2 bases, with 5 bases between. Germline assignment: CDR1 SGDLS and CDR2 YYNGEE.

J is TRBJ2-2 and V is TRBV20-1, with 7 positions matching TRBD2. This CDR3 has 14 amino acids. CDR1 and CDR2 from the germline V gene are DFQATT and SNEGSKA (reference sequence). V lost 7 bases to trimming and J lost 2 bases; unmatched junction nucleotides: 7. CDR3 residues: CSVRLAVNTGELFF. DNA of the CDR3: TGCAGTGTTCGACTAGCAGTAAACACCGGGGAGCTGTTTTTT.

This clonotype was detected ten times or more. The chain carries TRBV7-9 and TRBJ2-7; no clear D gene. V lost 10 bases and J lost 4, with 5 bases in between. This CDR3 region has 9 residues. CDR1 is SEHNR, CDR2 FQNEAQ, per germline (reference sequence). The CDR3 bases are TGTGCCACCCTGTACGAGCAGTACTTC. This translates into CATLYEQYF. The full variable domain, rest sourced from reference TRBV7-9 and TRBJ2-7, is DTGVSQNPRHKITKRGQNVTFRCDPISEHNRLYWYRQTLGQGPEFLTYFQNEAQLEKSRLLSDRFSAERPKGSFSTLEIQRTEQGDSAMYLCATLYEQYFGPGTRLTVT.

This clonotype appeared many times. This chain uses TRBV6-1 with TRBJ2-5, with no clear D. The CDR3 runs 12 residues. Looked up from germline, CDR1 is MNHNS and CDR2 is SASEGT. V was clipped by 8 bases and J by 5 bases, with 12 bases between them. In DNA form, the CDR3 reads TGTGCCAGCTCACGGGCCGGGGAGACCCAGTACTTC. Protein: CASSRAGETQYF.

The chain combines TRBV20-1 with TRBJ2-5, with 8 nucleotides matching TRBD1. The germline CDR1 and CDR2 sequences are DFQATT and SNEGSKA (reference sequence). After removal of 3 bases from V and 10 bases from J, the junction contained 7 bases not matched to a gene. This CDR3 comprises 12 residues. In DNA, the CDR3 is TGCAGTGCTAGGGCGGACAGGGAGGTCCAGTACTTC. Its translation: CSARADREVQYF.

This clonotype was picked up many times. V usage is TRBV11-2 and J usage is TRBJ2-3; D is undetermined. The V gene lost 2 bases and the J gene lost 0 bases, with 9 bases spanning the gap. This CDR3 contains 15 residues. The germline gives CDR1 SGHAT, CDR2 FQNNGV. The CDR3 bases are TGTGCCAGCAGCTTATCTCGCCTCAGCACAGATACGCAGTATTTT. Amino acids: CASSLSRLSTDTQYF.

This clonotype was seen repeatedly, ten times or more. The CDR3 DNA follows: TGTGCCAGCAGTAAACGACCAGAATATAATTCACCCCTCCACTTT. This sequence encodes CASSKRPEYNSPLHF. The gene calls are TRBV6-1 and TRBJ1-6; D not certain. CDR3 size: 15 residues. The germline V and J ends were trimmed by 5 bases and 4 bases, with 12 bases remaining between them. Germline assignment: CDR1 MNHNS and CDR2 SASEGT.

This clonotype has a count of ten or more. CDR3 bases: TGTGCCAGCAGTTTAGGTGTCGGCCTCACAGATACGCAGTATTTT. Translated: CASSLGVGLTDTQYF. The rearrangement links TRBV27 to TRBJ2-3; D is uncertain. Germline V lookup: CDR1 MNHEY, CDR2 SMNVEV (reference sequence). With 2 bases removed from V and 2 bases from J, the gap between germline ends came to 11 bases. This CDR3 spans 15 amino acids.

As DNA, the CDR3 is TGTGCCATCAGTGAGGACCTAAATGAAAAACTGTTTTTT. Its protein is CAISEDLNEKLFF. This chain connects TRBV10-3 to TRBJ1-4; D not certain. The V and J ends lost 2 bases and 5 bases respectively, with 6 bases between them. CDR1 and CDR2 from the germline V gene are ENHRY and SYGVKD. The CDR3 covers 13 residues.

The gene calls are TRBV6-1 and TRBJ2-1, with D possibly TRBD2 on 6 matching bases. The CDR3 has 15 residues. Trimming removed 6 bases at V and 7 bases at J, with 19 bases between. Per the germline V gene, CDR1 is MNHNS and CDR2 is SASEGT. CDR3 protein: CASSLGDSASNEQFF. The DNA of the CDR3 is TGTGCCAGCAGCCTAGGGGACTCCGCTTCTAATGAGCAGTTCTTC.

Details on this clonotype: Given the absence of the conserved phenylalanine or tryptophan at the CDR3 end, a read error is likely. The gene calls are TRBV28 and TRBJ2-5; D gene uncertain. V was cut by 2 bases and J by 5 bases, with 9 bases left in between. The CDR3 is 13 residues long. Germline lookup yields CDR1 MDHEN and CDR2 SYDVKM. This CDR3 reads CASSLRVRETQYL. DNA for the CDR3: TGTGCCAGCAGTTTACGGGTTCGGGAGACCCAGTACCTC.

The sample holds many counts of this clonotype. The genes are TRBV2 and TRBJ2-5; 8 bases line up with TRBD1. CDR3 length: 13 residues. The germline V gene has CDR1 SNHLY and CDR2 FYNNEI. Losses at the gene ends were 4 bases for V and 7 bases for J; bases not matched to a gene: 5. The CDR3 loop is CASSGTGPGTQYF. The CDR3 DNA reads TGTGCCAGCAGTGGGACAGGGCCAGGGACCCAGTACTTC.

This clonotype was counted only a few times. The chain couples TRBV6-1 to TRBJ1-2; D remains ambiguous. From germline, CDR1 is MNHNS and CDR2 SASEGT. This CDR3 comprises 15 residues. Deletions cut 6 bases from V and 6 bases from J, with 20 bases between. DNA of the CDR3: TGTGCCAGCAGAGAATTATTTCCCGGGTCGGATGGCTACACCTTC. This sequence encodes CASRELFPGSDGYTF.

At least ten counts were recorded for this clonotype. This sequence joins TRBV27 and TRBJ2-1; 7 bases fit TRBD1. The CDR3 has 16 residues. CDR1 is MNHEY and CDR2 is SMNVEV in the germline V gene (reference sequence). The junction had 8 bases not matched to a gene; V was cut back by 4 bases and J by 2 bases. CDR3 amino acids: CASSWTGEPPYNEQFF. CDR3 DNA sequence: TGTGCCAGCAGTTGGACAGGAGAACCTCCCTACAATGAGCAGTTCTTC.

This clonotype was seen many times. The CDR3 DNA is TGTGCCAGCAGTTTCCGCCATCGAAACAATGAGCAGTTCTTC. It encodes CASSFRHRNNEQFF. The V and J genes are TRBV28 and TRBJ2-1; D call uncertain. Trimming shortened V by 3 bases and J by 5 bases, and 11 bases separated the two germline ends. The CDR3 extends over 14 amino acids. Looked up from germline, CDR1 is MDHEN and CDR2 is SYDVKM.

The chain combines TRBV12-3 or TRBV12-4 with TRBJ2-2, with 7 bases identical to TRBD2. V was pared by 5 bases and J by 3 bases, with 9 bases of the junction left unmatched. This CDR3 is built from 16 residues. The CDR3 DNA sequence: TGTGCCAGCAGTCGGAGTACTAGCGATCACACCGGGGAGCTGTTTTTT. Translating gives CASSRSTSDHTGELFF.

At least ten counts were recorded for this clonotype. This rearrangement joins TRBV20-1 to TRBJ2-7, with D maybe TRBD2 (5 bases). CDR1 and CDR2 from the germline V gene are DFQATT and SNEGSKA (reference sequence). With 8 bases removed from V and 5 bases from J, the gap between germline ends came to 10 bases. The CDR3 has 10 amino acids. This chain's CDR3 is CSPAGDEQYF. The CDR3 DNA is TGCAGTCCAGCCGGGGACGAGCAGTACTTC.

This rearrangement joins TRBV2 to TRBJ2-2, with 9 bases aligning to TRBD2. CDR3 length: 16 residues. Germline CDR1 is SNHLY and CDR2 is FYNNEI. The ends lost 10 bases at V and 6 bases at J; junction bases unmatched: 15. The chain's CDR3 is CATPIWREGTAGELFF. The CDR3 region has the DNA TGTGCCACCCCCATCTGGCGGGAGGGCACAGCCGGGGAGCTGTTTTTT.

The sample holds many counts of this clonotype. The chain uses TRBV7-9 and TRBJ2-3; 7 positions match TRBD1. The CDR3 covers 15 residues. V was clipped by 1 base and J by 6 bases; unmatched bases: 7. Germline CDR1 is SEHNR and CDR2 is FQNEAQ (reference sequence). CDR3 sequence: CASSLGGTAKDTQYF. The CDR3, as DNA: TGTGCCAGCAGCTTAGGGGGGACAGCCAAGGATACGCAGTATTTT.

In this sample, this clonotype turned up many times. The chain carries TRBV4-1 and TRBJ2-2; 12 nucleotides align to TRBD2. V lost 2 bases, J lost 0 bases, and 1 base stayed unmatched. Germline CDR1 and CDR2: MGHRA and YSYEKL. There are 17 residues in the CDR3. The CDR3 nucleotides are TGCGCCAGCAGCCAACTAGCGGGAGGGTCGAACACCGGGGAGCTGTTTTTT. Translation gives CASSQLAGGSNTGELFF.

The chain links TRBV6-1 to TRBJ2-1, with D perhaps matching TRBD1 or TRBD2 (6 bases each). CDR3 length: 15 residues. Germline CDR1 reads MNHNS; CDR2 reads SASEGT. Trimming stripped 8 bases from V and 9 bases from J, with 23 bases between. CDR3 loop: CASFKGDSHGGEQFF. CDR3 in DNA: TGTGCCAGCTTCAAGGGGGACTCCCATGGTGGTGAGCAGTTCTTC.

CDR3 loop: CASSYPGTGGSSFF. CDR3 DNA sequence: TGTGCCAGCAGCTACCCCGGGACAGGGGGCTCGTCTTTCTTT. The J gene is TRBJ1-1, the V gene TRBV7-9; TRBD1 matches 12 bases. The germline V gene has CDR1 SEHNR and CDR2 FQNEAQ (reference sequence). Trimming removed 4 bases from V and 12 bases from J; junction bases left unmatched: 9. This CDR3 has 14 residues.

The CDR3 sequence: CATSDLPGGETQYF. The CDR3 region has the DNA TGTGCCACCAGTGATTTACCGGGGGGGGAGACCCAGTACTTC. The V and J genes are TRBV24-1 and TRBJ2-5; 8 nucleotides agree with TRBD2. V lost 1 base, J lost 5 bases, and 2 bases stayed unmatched. This CDR3 has 14 amino acids. Germline CDR1 KGHDR, CDR2 SFDVKD.

Only a few counts were recorded for this clonotype. The chain is built from TRBV19 and TRBJ2-7, with D perhaps given as TRBD1 or TRBD2 (5 bases each). Germline V gives CDR1 LNHDA, CDR2 SQIVND (reference sequence). V lost 2 bases, J lost 2 bases, and 13 bases lay in between. This CDR3 has 15 residues. CDR3 region: CASSIKWGTTYEQYF. CDR3 DNA: TGTGCCAGTAGTATAAAGTGGGGGACGACCTACGAGCAGTACTTC.

The table lists this clonotype with many counts. In DNA form, the CDR3 reads TGTGCCAGCAGCCAAGTGTCGGGAATGGCTGGGAATGAGCAGTTCTTC. It translates to CASSQVSGMAGNEQFF. The chain combines TRBV11-2 with TRBJ2-1; a weak D match, TRBD2 (5 bases). The CDR3 spans 16 residues. Deletions cut 5 bases from V and 7 bases from J, with 21 bases between. Germline V gene lookup returns CDR1 SGHAT and CDR2 FQNNGV.

This clonotype was observed a few times. The chain couples TRBV7-9 to TRBJ2-2; 8 bases map to TRBD2. After removal of 1 base from V and 0 bases from J, the junction contained 1 base not matched to a gene. This CDR3 has 16 residues. Germline lookup yields CDR1 SEHNR and CDR2 FQNEAQ (reference sequence). CDR3 amino acids: CASSLDSGANTGELFF. CDR3 coding DNA: TGTGCCAGCAGCTTAGATAGCGGGGCGAACACCGGGGAGCTGTTTTTT.

The chain couples TRBV5-5 to TRBJ2-5; D might be TRBD2 (5 bases). Trimming took 4 bases from V and 4 from J, leaving 20 bases between them. The CDR3 covers 16 residues. Germline values: CDR1 SGHKS, CDR2 YYEKEE (reference sequence). The CDR3 spells CASSLEQTGYGETQYF. The CDR3 coding sequence is TGTGCCAGCAGCCTGGAGCAGACGGGGTATGGAGAGACCCAGTACTTC.

In this sample, this clonotype turned up a few times. J is TRBJ2-7 and V is TRBV7-2; D gene uncertain. Trimming removed 0 bases from V and 4 bases from J, with 13 bases in between. The CDR3 is made up of 15 amino acids. Looked up from germline, CDR1 is SGHTA and CDR2 is FQGNSA. CDR3 nucleotide sequence: TGTGCCAGCAGCTTAGCATCGGTCGGTGCTTACGAGCAGTACTTC. Its protein is CASSLASVGAYEQYF.